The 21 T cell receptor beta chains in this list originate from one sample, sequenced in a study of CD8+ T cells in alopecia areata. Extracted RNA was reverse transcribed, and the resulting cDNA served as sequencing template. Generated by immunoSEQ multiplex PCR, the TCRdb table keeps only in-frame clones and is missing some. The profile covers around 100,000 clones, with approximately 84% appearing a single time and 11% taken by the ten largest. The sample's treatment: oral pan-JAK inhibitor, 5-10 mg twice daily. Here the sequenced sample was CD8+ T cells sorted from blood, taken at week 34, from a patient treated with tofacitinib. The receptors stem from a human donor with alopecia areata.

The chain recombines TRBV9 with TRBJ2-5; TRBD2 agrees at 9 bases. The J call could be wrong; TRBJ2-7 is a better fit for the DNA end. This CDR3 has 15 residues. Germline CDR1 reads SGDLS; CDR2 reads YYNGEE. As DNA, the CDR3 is TGTGCCAGCAGCGTAGTCGCTAGCGGGACCCGCGAGCAGTACTTC. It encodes CASSVVASGTREQYF.

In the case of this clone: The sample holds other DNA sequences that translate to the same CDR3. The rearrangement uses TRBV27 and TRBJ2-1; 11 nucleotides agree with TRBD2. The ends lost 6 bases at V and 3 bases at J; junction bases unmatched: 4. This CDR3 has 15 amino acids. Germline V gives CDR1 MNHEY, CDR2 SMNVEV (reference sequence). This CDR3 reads CASSPGTSGYNEQFF. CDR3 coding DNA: TGTGCCAGCAGCCCCGGGACTAGCGGCTACAATGAGCAGTTCTTC.

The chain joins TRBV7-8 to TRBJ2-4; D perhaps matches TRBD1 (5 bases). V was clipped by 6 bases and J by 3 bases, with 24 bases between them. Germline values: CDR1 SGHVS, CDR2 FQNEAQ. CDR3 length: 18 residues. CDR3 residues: CASSSGSDSLSGKNIQYF. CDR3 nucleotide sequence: TGTGCCAGCAGTAGTGGTTCTGACAGCTTGTCGGGCAAAAACATTCAGTACTTC.

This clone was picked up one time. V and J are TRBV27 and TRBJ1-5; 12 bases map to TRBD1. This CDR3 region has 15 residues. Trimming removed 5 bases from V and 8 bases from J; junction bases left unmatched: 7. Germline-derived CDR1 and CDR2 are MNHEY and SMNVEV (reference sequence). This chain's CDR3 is CASSRGTGGLEPQHF. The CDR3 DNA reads TGTGCCAGCAGTCGAGGGACAGGGGGCCTGGAGCCCCAGCATTTT.

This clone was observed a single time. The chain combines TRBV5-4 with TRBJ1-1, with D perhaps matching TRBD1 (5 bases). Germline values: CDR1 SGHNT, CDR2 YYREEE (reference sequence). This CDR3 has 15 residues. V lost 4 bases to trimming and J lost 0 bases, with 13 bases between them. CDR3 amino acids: CASSPSGLMNTEAFF. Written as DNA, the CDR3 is TGTGCCAGCAGCCCCTCGGGGCTCATGAACACTGAAGCTTTCTTT.

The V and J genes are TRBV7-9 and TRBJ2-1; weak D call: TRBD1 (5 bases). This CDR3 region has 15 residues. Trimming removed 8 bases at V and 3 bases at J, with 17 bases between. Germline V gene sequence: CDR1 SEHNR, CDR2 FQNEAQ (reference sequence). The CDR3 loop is CASVNPRQGYNEQFF. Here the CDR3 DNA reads TGTGCCAGCGTCAACCCCCGGCAGGGCTACAATGAGCAGTTCTTC.

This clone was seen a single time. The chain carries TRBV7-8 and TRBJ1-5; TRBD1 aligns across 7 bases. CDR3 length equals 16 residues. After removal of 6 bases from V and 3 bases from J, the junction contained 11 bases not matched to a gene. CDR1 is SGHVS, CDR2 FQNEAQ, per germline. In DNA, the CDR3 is TGTGCCAGCAGGGCCTCCGGGACAGACGACAATCAGCCCCAGCATTTT. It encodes CASRASGTDDNQPQHF.

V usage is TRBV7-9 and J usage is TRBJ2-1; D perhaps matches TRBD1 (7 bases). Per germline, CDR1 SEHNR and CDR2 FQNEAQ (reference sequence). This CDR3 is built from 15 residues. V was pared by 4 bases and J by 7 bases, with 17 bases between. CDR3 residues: CASSSLGGDSNEQFF. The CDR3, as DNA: TGTGCCAGCAGCTCGCTGGGCGGGGACAGTAATGAGCAGTTCTTC.

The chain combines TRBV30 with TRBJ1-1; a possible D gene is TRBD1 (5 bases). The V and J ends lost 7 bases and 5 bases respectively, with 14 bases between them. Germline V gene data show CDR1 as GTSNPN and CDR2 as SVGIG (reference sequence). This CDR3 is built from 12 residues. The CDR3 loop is CASGIRGTEAFF. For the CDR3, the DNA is TGTGCCTCGGGGATTCGGGGGACTGAAGCTTTCTTT.

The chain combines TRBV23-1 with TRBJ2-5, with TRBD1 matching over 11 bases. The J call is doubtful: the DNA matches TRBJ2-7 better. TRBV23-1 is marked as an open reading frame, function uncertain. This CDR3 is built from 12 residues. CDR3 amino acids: CASRGQGGEQYF. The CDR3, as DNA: TGCGCCAGCAGGGGACAGGGGGGCGAGCAGTACTTC.

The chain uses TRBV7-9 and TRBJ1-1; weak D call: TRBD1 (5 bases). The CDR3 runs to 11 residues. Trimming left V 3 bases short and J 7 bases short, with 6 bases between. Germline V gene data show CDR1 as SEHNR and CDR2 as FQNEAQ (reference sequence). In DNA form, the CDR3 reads TGTGCCAGCAGCTTGGGGGTTGAAGCTTTCTTT. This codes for CASSLGVEAFF.

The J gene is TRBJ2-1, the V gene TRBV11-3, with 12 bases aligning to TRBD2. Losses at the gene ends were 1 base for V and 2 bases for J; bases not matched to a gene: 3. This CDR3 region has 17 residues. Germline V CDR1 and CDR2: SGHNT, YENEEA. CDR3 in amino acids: CASSLAPSGGAYNEQFF. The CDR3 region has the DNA TGTGCCAGCAGCTTAGCCCCTAGCGGGGGGGCCTACAATGAGCAGTTCTTC.

The chain's CDR3 is CASSQGVGAGHTYEQYF. DNA of the CDR3: TGCGCCAGCAGCCAAGGGGTGGGAGCGGGGCACACCTACGAGCAGTACTTC. The chain is built from TRBV4-1 and TRBJ2-7; 7 positions match TRBD2. The CDR3 spans 17 residues. Trimming removed 1 base from V and 2 bases from J; junction bases left unmatched: 11. Germline CDR1 MGHRA, CDR2 YSYEKL.

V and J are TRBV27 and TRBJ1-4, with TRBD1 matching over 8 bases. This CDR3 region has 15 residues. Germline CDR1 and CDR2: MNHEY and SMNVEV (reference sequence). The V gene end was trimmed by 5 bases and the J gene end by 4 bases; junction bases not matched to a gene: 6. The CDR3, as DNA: TGTGCCAGCAGTGATAGACAGGGGCGTAATGAAAAACTGTTTTTT. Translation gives CASSDRQGRNEKLFF.

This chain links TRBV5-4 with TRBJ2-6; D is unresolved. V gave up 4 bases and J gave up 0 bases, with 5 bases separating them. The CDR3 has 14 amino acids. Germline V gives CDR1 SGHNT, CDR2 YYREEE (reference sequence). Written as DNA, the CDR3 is TGTGCCAGCAGCAAGAGCTCTGGGGCCAACGTCCTGACTTTC. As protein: CASSKSSGANVLTF.

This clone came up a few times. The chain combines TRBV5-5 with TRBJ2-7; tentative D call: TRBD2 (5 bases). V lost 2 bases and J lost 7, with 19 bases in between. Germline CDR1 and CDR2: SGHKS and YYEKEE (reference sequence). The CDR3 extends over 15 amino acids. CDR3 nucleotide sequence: TGTGCCAGCAGCTTCCTTGGACTCGGCTCCGAGGAGCAGTACTTC. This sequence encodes CASSFLGLGSEEQYF.

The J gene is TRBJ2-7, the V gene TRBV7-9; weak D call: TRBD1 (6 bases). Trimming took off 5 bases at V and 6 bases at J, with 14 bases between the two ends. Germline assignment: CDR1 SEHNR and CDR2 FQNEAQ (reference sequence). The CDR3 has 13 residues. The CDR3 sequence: CASSPRDISEQYF. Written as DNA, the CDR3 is TGTGCCAGCAGCCCCCGGGACATAAGCGAGCAGTACTTC.

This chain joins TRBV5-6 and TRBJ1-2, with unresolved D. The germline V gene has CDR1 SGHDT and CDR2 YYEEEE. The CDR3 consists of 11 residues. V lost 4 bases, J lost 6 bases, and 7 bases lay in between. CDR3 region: CASSTLNGYTF. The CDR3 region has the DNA TGTGCCAGCAGCACGCTCAATGGCTACACCTTC.

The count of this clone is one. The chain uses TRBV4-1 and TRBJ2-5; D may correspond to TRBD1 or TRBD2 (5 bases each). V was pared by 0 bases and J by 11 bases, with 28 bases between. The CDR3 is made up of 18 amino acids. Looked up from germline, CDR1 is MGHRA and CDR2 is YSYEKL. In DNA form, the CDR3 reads TGCGCCAGCAGCCAAGATTTCCCACGATCCGGGTCCCAAGGGGAGCAGTACTTC. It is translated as CASSQDFPRSGSQGEQYF.

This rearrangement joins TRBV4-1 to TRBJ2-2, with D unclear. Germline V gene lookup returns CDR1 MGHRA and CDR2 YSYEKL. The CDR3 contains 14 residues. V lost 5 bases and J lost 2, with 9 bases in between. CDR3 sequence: CASSGLVNTGELFF. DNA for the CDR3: TGCGCCAGCAGCGGTCTAGTCAACACCGGGGAGCTGTTTTTT.

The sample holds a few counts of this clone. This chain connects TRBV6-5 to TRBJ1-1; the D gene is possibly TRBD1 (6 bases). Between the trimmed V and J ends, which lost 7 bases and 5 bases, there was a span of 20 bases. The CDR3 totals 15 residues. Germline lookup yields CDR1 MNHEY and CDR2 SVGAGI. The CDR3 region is CASTLGSGANTEAFF. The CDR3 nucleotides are TGTGCCAGCACCCTGGGTTCAGGGGCTAATACTGAAGCTTTCTTT.